A selection of T cell receptor beta chains follows, all from one sample in a study of T cell responses to AZD1222 COVID-19 vaccine. Method: immunoSEQ multiplex PCR; TCRdb's copy keeps in-frame clones and lacks some. Of roughly 130,000 clones in the sample, about 91% are singletons; the top ten hold around 2.8%. This sample comprised peripheral blood, obtained on day 0 of AZD1222 vaccination. Receptor source: an adult in good health. Both conserved end residues are part of each CDR3. Fields, in order: clone size, D gene, J gene, V gene, CDR3 DNA, CDR3 protein. D genes are given only for firm matches. Size tells how often a clone was seen (once, few, many) or the class of an expanded clone, and some rows leave it out.

.,.,TRBJ2-5,TRBV15,TGTGCCACCAGCAGGTCATCAGAGACCCAGTACTTC,CATSRSSETQYF
.,.,TRBJ1-1,TRBV3-1/TRBV3-2,TGTGCCAGCACCTCAACGTCGGCCACTGAAGCTTTCTTT,CASTSTSATEAFF
.,TRBD1,TRBJ1-2,TRBV2,TGTGCCAGCAGTCGGCCGCTGACAGGGACAGGCTATGGCTACACCTTC,CASSRPLTGTGYGYTF
.,TRBD1,TRBJ1-1,TRBV2,TGTGCCACCCTCAGGGGGGCCTTCGACACTGAAGCTTTCTTT,CATLRGAFDTEAFF
.,TRBD2,TRBJ2-7,TRBV6-2/TRBV6-3,TGTGCCAGCAGTTACCCGCCCTCGAGACTAGCCATTTTGGGGTACGAGCAGTACTTC,CASSYPPSRLAILGYEQYF
.,.,TRBJ1-4,TRBV7-8,TGTGCCAGCAGCTTAGGGGCGAGGTGGCCAAATGAAAAACTGTTTTTT,CASSLGARWPNEKLFF
.,.,TRBJ2-1,TRBV15,TGTGCCACCAGCGGAGACGCGGTAGAGCAGTTCTTC,CATSGDAVEQFF
.,.,TRBJ1-1,TRBV7-9,TGTGCCAGCAGCTTTTTGGGCGGGAACACTGAAGCTTTCTTT,CASSFLGGNTEAFF
.,TRBD2,TRBJ2-7,TRBV3-1/TRBV3-2,TGTGCCAGCAGCTTCCCTTCCGGGGGAGGGATCTACGAGCAGTACTTC,CASSFPSGGGIYEQYF
.,TRBD1,TRBJ1-1,TRBV5-1,TGCGCCAGCAGCTCCATGGCGACAGGGGGAGTGACTGAAGCTTTCTTT,CASSSMATGGVTEAFF
.,.,TRBJ1-5,TRBV5-6,TGTGCCAGCAGCGTCGGACCGCCGGGTGGGGGGGCCCAGCATTTT,CASSVGPPGGGAQHF
once,.,TRBJ1-4,TRBV3-1/TRBV3-2,TGTGCCAGCAGCCAAGATCTCCCGGCCTCGACATGGGAAAAACTGTTTTTT,CASSQDLPASTWEKLFF
.,.,TRBJ2-5,TRBV27,TGTGCCAGTCGGCTTTGGCAGTCACAAGAGACCCAGTACTTC,CASRLWQSQETQYF
.,.,TRBJ1-6,TRBV9,TGTGCCAGCAGCCCCGACGATGGGGTCTCACCCCTCCACTTT,CASSPDDGVSPLHF
.,.,TRBJ1-3,TRBV18,TGTGCCAGCTCACCAACTCCCCACAGCTCTGGAAACACCATATATTTT,CASSPTPHSSGNTIYF
.,.,TRBJ2-1,TRBV2,TGTGCCAGCGCGTCCGGGACCTCGTACGATGAGCAGTTCTTC,CASASGTSYDEQFF
.,.,TRBJ1-1,TRBV9,TGTGCCAGCAGCGCGCAGAACACTGAAGCTTTCTTT,CASSAQNTEAFF